The 5 T cell receptor beta chains below come from one sample, sequenced in a study of beta chain features in type 1 diabetes. Findings and limits, study-wide: In every one of the four CD4+ subsets, TCRB CDR3s were moderately but significantly shorter in Type 1 diabetes patients.

What was sequenced were expressed TCRB transcripts, since all of the isolated RNA had been reverse transcribed. The assay was immunoSEQ multiplex PCR, and TCRdb's table has in-frame clones only and misses some. Of approximately 600,000 clones detected, under 15% appear once; the ten largest clones hold around 0.12%. What these receptors recognize is not known. Sequencing used naive CD4+ T cells from blood. These receptors came from a man aged 30 to 45 with type 1 diabetes.

This clone occurred a few times. This sequence joins TRBV5-6 and TRBJ2-3; no clear D gene. V was pared by 3 bases and J by 1 base, with 6 bases between. Germline assignment: CDR1 SGHDT and CDR2 YYEEEE. The CDR3 sequence is 13 residues long. The CDR3 nucleotides are TGTGCCAGCAGCTCCTCGGGCACAGATACGCAGTATTTT. Amino acid sequence: CASSSSGTDTQYF.

V is TRBV27 and J is TRBJ1-2; the D gene is possibly TRBD1 (5 bases). Between the trimmed V and J ends, which lost 2 bases and 6 bases, there was a span of 16 bases. Germline loops: CDR1 MNHEY, CDR2 SMNVEV (reference sequence). The CDR3 has 15 amino acids. The CDR3 sequence is CASSLTGRVRDGYTF. In nucleotides, the CDR3 is TGTGCCAGCAGTTTAACGGGCAGGGTGAGAGATGGCTACACCTTC.

J is TRBJ2-5 and V is TRBV6-6; D is possibly TRBD1 or TRBD2 (5 bases each). Trimming removed 5 bases at V and 13 bases at J, with 26 bases between. Germline V gene data show CDR1 as MNHNY and CDR2 as SVGAGI (reference sequence). The CDR3 has 15 amino acids. As DNA, the CDR3 is TGTGCCAGCAGTGCTGGGACGGATTTTTCCCACGAGGGGTACTTC. Protein: CASSAGTDFSHEGYF.

The chain employs TRBV4-3 and TRBJ1-1, with D maybe TRBD1 (5 bases). The V end was cut by 1 base, the J end by 3 bases, with 9 bases between. The germline gives CDR1 LGHNA, CDR2 YSLEER. The length of the CDR3 is 14 residues. CDR3 region: CASSQGREDTEAFF. In nucleotides, the CDR3 is TGCGCCAGCAGCCAAGGCAGGGAGGACACTGAAGCTTTCTTT.

This chain joins TRBV5-1 and TRBJ2-7; TRBD1 agrees at 10 bases. Germline V gene sequence: CDR1 SGHRS, CDR2 YFSETQ. This CDR3 is 14 amino acids long. The J segment lost 6 bases and the V segment lost 6 bases, leaving 9 bases of the junction unmatched. The CDR3 DNA reads TGCGCCAGCACCCCGGGACAGGGGTACGGCGAGCAGTACTTC. Translating gives CASTPGQGYGEQYF.